This TCR beta chain appears in the sequencing data of a study of cytomegalovirus exposure and HLA in healthy donors. The CDR3 is 16 amino acids. Germline V lookup: CDR1 LGHNA, CDR2 YSLEER. J gave up 7 bases and V 4 bases, and 12 bases lay outside the gene matches. This clone appeared many times. This table comes from immunoSEQ multiplex PCR, and its TCRdb copy is limited to in-frame clones, with some not included. The repertoire consists of under 400,000 clones, with approximately 86% occurring once and the leading ten covering approximately 0.9%. This receptor was taken from a man aged 25-45 years in good health and CMV-seronegative. Specimen: PBMCs. The chain has TRBV4-3 and TRBJ1-4, with TRBD1 matching 7 bases. CDR3: CASSPRQGTGSEKLFF. The CDR3 coding sequence is TGCGCCAGCAGCCCTCGACAGGGTACAGGGAGTGAAAAACTGTTTTTT.